This is a list of T cell receptor beta chains from one sample in a study of T-cell memory formation after mild COVID-19. TCRdb redid the calling of the 5' RACE reads with MiXCR, one entry per CDR3 protein. The table lists roughly 120,000 distinct CDR3 sequences, 20% to 25% of them singletons. Source material: PBMCs or a T cell subset sorted from them (not recorded which). The receptors stem from a man between 18 and 35 years old who had mild COVID-19 (a few samples of this study predate the infection). Cell type and time point are not known. The CDR3 runs from the conserved cysteine through the conserved F or W.

CDR3 length	V gene	J gene	CDR3 protein
14	TRBV20-1	TRBJ1-1	CSARGGGSYTEAFF
13	TRBV11-3	TRBJ2-1	CASSPRGDLEQFF
13	TRBV29-1	TRBJ2-5	CSVEALGQETQYF
14	TRBV6-2/TRBV6-3	TRBJ2-3	CASIQGFSADTQYF
14	TRBV4-3	TRBJ2-1	CASHRAGGWREQFF
13	TRBV6-5	TRBJ1-1	CASSYSMGFEAFF
13	TRBV10-2	TRBJ2-7	CASSGDSQYEQYF
16	TRBV7-9	TRBJ2-7	CASSRTSGGRTYEQYF
15	TRBV20-1	TRBJ1-5	CSASLQELSNQPQHF
14	TRBV5-4	TRBJ2-5	CASSLKGAEETQYF
13	TRBV12-3/TRBV12-4	TRBJ2-3	CASSTAETDTQYF
15	TRBV7-9	TRBJ2-2	CASSPSGLNTGELFF
15	TRBV3-1	TRBJ1-4	CASSRGQPLNEKLFF
15	TRBV4-3	TRBJ2-3	CASSQDPGGTDTQYF
15	TRBV23-1	TRBJ2-6	CASSPGSSGANVLTF
14	TRBV4-1	TRBJ1-1	CASSQGTLQGTAFF
14	TRBV27	TRBJ2-3	CASSLGGPGDTQYF
14	TRBV7-2	TRBJ1-1	CDSSLGGVNTEAFF
14	TRBV6-2/TRBV6-3	TRBJ2-7	CASSSGLAPYEQYF
15	TRBV29-1	TRBJ2-5	CSVSNFLRPQETQYF
13	TRBV13	TRBJ1-2	CASSLGQGSGYTF
15	TRBV5-1	TRBJ2-7	CASSSGPGHHYEQYF
14	TRBV5-1	TRBJ2-1	CASSLTVRDNEQFF
14	TRBV6-1	TRBJ2-2	CASSEVGSTGELFF
13	TRBV29-1	TRBJ2-2	CSVVWGITGELFF
16	TRBV7-8	TRBJ1-1	CASSLPGTGLNTEAFF
16	TRBV4-1	TRBJ1-3	CASSQERAGPGNTIYF
15	TRBV29-1	TRBJ1-2	CSVEGQIGSNYGYTF
12	TRBV7-6	TRBJ2-2	CASSFPGGELFF
15	TRBV24-1	TRBJ2-1	CATSDHRVWGNEQFF
14	TRBV5-1	TRBJ1-1	CASSWVTGETEAFF
14	TRBV10-3	TRBJ1-2	CATRAGTEAYGYTF